The source of this T cell receptor (beta chain) is a study of radiotherapy plus CTLA-4 blockade in lung cancer. Study-wide context: Disease control reached over 30%, with objective responses in about 19%.

A note on this clone: Its antigen remains unknown.

Alongside CTLA-4 blockade with ipilimumab, patients with chemo-refractory metastatic non-small-cell lung cancer received focal radiation. General study points: With interferon-beta, early dynamics of blood T cell clones were reported to best predict response. In blood, TCR clones derived from the tumor expanded after radiotherapy plus ipilimumab.

Some clones are missing from TCRdb's copy, which holds only in-frame ones; the method was immunoSEQ multiplex PCR. The sample has about 78,000 clones; more than 75% are singletons. The source material was peripheral blood, sampled from a patient treated with radiotherapy plus ipilimumab. This sequence originates from a human donor with non-small cell lung cancer who had stable disease on radiotherapy plus ipilimumab.

In DNA, the CDR3 is TGTGCCAGCAGCGTCATAGCGGGAGGCTTCGATGAGCAGTTCTTC. This encodes CASSVIAGGFDEQFF. This chain uses TRBV9 with TRBJ2-1; 10 bases match TRBD2. The length of the CDR3 is 15 residues. V trimming: 2 bases; J trimming: 8 bases; junction bases outside the gene matches: 7. Per germline, CDR1 SGDLS and CDR2 YYNGEE.